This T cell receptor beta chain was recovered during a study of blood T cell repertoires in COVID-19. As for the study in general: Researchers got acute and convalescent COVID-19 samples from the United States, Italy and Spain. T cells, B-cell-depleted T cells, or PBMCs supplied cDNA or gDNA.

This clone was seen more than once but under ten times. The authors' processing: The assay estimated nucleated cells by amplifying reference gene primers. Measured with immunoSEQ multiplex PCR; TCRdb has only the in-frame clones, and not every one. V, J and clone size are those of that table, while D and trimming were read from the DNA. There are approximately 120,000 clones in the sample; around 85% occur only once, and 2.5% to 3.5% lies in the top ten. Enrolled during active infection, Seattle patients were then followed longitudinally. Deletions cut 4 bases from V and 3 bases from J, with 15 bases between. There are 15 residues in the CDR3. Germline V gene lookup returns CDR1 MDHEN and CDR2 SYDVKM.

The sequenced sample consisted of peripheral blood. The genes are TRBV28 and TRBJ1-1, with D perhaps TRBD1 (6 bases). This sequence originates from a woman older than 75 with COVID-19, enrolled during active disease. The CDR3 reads CASSSTGLRDTEAFF. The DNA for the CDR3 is TGTGCCAGCAGTTCCACAGGGCTTAGGGACACTGAAGCTTTCTTT.